What follows are 2 T cell receptor beta chains derived from one specimen sequenced in a study of T cell responses to AZD1222 COVID-19 vaccine. The data were produced by immunoSEQ multiplex PCR, yet TCRdb's version contains in-frame clones alone and is incomplete. Of 110,000 or so clones listed, about 82% are singletons. Sequencing used peripheral blood, obtained on day 0 of AZD1222 vaccination. The receptors were gathered from an adult in good health.

This clone was observed a few times. The chain employs TRBV28 and TRBJ1-5; D remains unclear. V was cut by 5 bases and J by 5 bases, with 13 bases left in between. The CDR3 consists of 14 residues. The germline CDR1 and CDR2 sequences are MDHEN and SYDVKM. The CDR3 DNA is TGTGCCAGCAGTCCGAGTGGGGTGTATCAGCCCCAGCATTTT. Its protein product is CASSPSGVYQPQHF.

V and J are TRBV7-9 and TRBJ2-7, with D perhaps TRBD2 (5 bases). The germline V and J ends were trimmed by 4 bases and 4 bases, with 14 bases remaining between them. Germline CDR1 reads SEHNR; CDR2 reads FQNEAQ (reference sequence). This CDR3 has 14 residues. In DNA form, the CDR3 reads TGTGCCAGCAGCTCTACGACGGGAAGATACGAGCAGTACTTC. It codes for CASSSTTGRYEQYF.